These T cell receptor beta chains were read from a single sample in a study of OX40 agonist ivuxolimab in advanced cancers. This table comes from immunoSEQ multiplex PCR, and its TCRdb copy is limited to in-frame clones, with some not included. The data show fewer than 90,000 clones, around nine tenths seen once. Sequenced here: CD4+ or CD8+ T cells sorted from blood, sampled in a trial of the OX40 agonist ivuxolimab. Receptor source: an adult with an advanced solid tumor such as melanoma, head and neck, liver or kidney cancer. Both conserved end residues are part of each CDR3. A D gene is named only where the DNA matches it firmly. Rows may omit the clone size; those that give it use once, few, many or a size class.

CDR3: CASSLGPSGQGRGETQYF
DNA: TGTGCCAGCAGTTTAGGGCCCAGCGGTCAGGGGAGAGGGGAGACCCAGTACTTC
V: TRBV28
J: TRBJ2-5
size: -
D: -

CDR3: CASSAGGFTEAFF
DNA: TGCGCCAGCAGCGCCGGAGGTTTCACTGAAGCTTTCTTT
V: TRBV5-1
J: TRBJ1-1
size: -
D: -

CDR3: CASSWDSSGGYTF
DNA: TGTGCCAGCAGCTGGGACAGTTCGGGCGGCTACACCTTC
V: TRBV2
J: TRBJ1-2
size: -
D: TRBD1

CDR3: CATSRGSGRSYNEQFF
DNA: TGTGCCACCAGCAGAGGTAGCGGGAGATCCTACAATGAGCAGTTCTTC
V: TRBV15
J: TRBJ2-1
size: -
D: TRBD2

CDR3: CASSLNHAYEQYF
DNA: TGTGCCAGCAGCTTAAACCACGCCTACGAGCAGTACTTC
V: TRBV7-2
J: TRBJ2-7
size: -
D: -

CDR3: CASMIGGSQDEQFF
DNA: TGTGCCAGCATGATTGGAGGGAGTCAGGATGAGCAGTTCTTC
V: TRBV6-6
J: TRBJ2-1
size: once
D: -

CDR3: CASTRGRAGDTEAFF
DNA: TGTGCCAGCACAAGGGGTCGGGCCGGCGACACTGAAGCTTTCTTT
V: TRBV6-6
J: TRBJ1-1
size: -
D: -

CDR3: CASSQLSGQGDNEQFF
DNA: TGCGCCAGCAGCCAACTCTCCGGACAGGGGGACAATGAGCAGTTCTTC
V: TRBV4-1
J: TRBJ2-1
size: few
D: TRBD1

CDR3: CASSESIKPSGSGEQFF
DNA: TGCGCCAGCAGTGAGTCGATTAAGCCTAGCGGGAGTGGTGAGCAGTTCTTC
V: TRBV10-2
J: TRBJ2-1
size: -
D: TRBD2

CDR3: CSARGFKQFF
DNA: TGCAGTGCTAGGGGCTTTAAACAGTTCTTC
V: TRBV20-1
J: TRBJ2-1
size: -
D: -

CDR3: CASSVTGHGEQFF
DNA: TGTGCCAGCAGCGTTACCGGGCACGGTGAGCAGTTCTTC
V: TRBV11-3
J: TRBJ2-1
size: once
D: -

CDR3: CASSQKVDRANEKLFF
DNA: TGCGCCAGCAGCCAGAAAGTCGACAGGGCAAATGAAAAACTGTTTTTT
V: TRBV4-3
J: TRBJ1-4
size: -
D: TRBD1

CDR3: CASSQTGPGMEPQHF
DNA: TGCGCCAGCAGCCAAACGGGCCCAGGGATGGAGCCCCAGCATTTT
V: TRBV4-1
J: TRBJ1-5
size: -
D: -

CDR3: CASSSGGTAEAFF
DNA: TGTGCCAGCAGTTCAGGAGGGACGGCTGAAGCTTTCTTT
V: TRBV28
J: TRBJ1-1
size: -
D: -

CDR3: CASSENLGNTIYF
DNA: TGTGCCAGCAGCGAAAACCTTGGGAACACCATATATTTT
V: TRBV2
J: TRBJ1-3
size: -
D: -

CDR3: CASRSTQGVATQYF
DNA: TGTGCCAGCAGATCGACCCAGGGGGTGGCTACGCAGTATTTT
V: TRBV7-2
J: TRBJ2-3
size: once
D: TRBD1

CDR3: CASRRTSGNDEQFF
DNA: TGTGCCAGCAGACGGACTAGCGGGAACGATGAGCAGTTCTTC
V: TRBV7-9
J: TRBJ2-1
size: -
D: TRBD2

CDR3: CASSPYSSYNEQFF
DNA: TGTGCCAGTAGCCCTTATTCCTCCTACAATGAGCAGTTCTTC
V: TRBV19
J: TRBJ2-1
size: few
D: -

CDR3: CASSLAVTSTDTQYF
DNA: TGTGCCAGCAGCCTAGCGGTTACTAGCACAGATACGCAGTATTTT
V: TRBV9
J: TRBJ2-3
size: -
D: TRBD2

CDR3: CSVEVDGNQPQHF
DNA: TGCAGCGTTGAGGTCGACGGCAATCAGCCCCAGCATTTT
V: TRBV29-1
J: TRBJ1-5
size: -
D: -

CDR3: CASRSTRTGPNTEAFF
DNA: TGTGCCAGCCGTTCGACCCGCACAGGGCCGAACACTGAAGCTTTCTTT
V: TRBV27
J: TRBJ1-1
size: -
D: -

CDR3: CASSFEGGSYNEQFF
DNA: TGCGCCAGCAGCTTCGAGGGGGGCTCCTACAATGAGCAGTTCTTC
V: TRBV5-1
J: TRBJ2-1
size: -
D: -

CDR3: CASSPGGAGEVAEQFF
DNA: TGTGCCAGCAGCCCAGGGGGTGCGGGGGAGGTAGCTGAGCAGTTCTTC
V: TRBV7-9
J: TRBJ2-1
size: -
D: -

CDR3: CASRLRQDYGYTF
DNA: TGTGCCAGCAGACTCAGACAGGACTATGGCTACACCTTC
V: TRBV6-6
J: TRBJ1-2
size: -
D: -

CDR3: CASSWGGASVSTDTQYF
DNA: TGTGCCAGCAGCTGGGGGGGGGCTAGCGTAAGCACAGATACGCAGTATTTT
V: TRBV11-2
J: TRBJ2-3
size: -
D: -

CDR3: CASSKQGTISGYTF
DNA: TGTGCCAGCAGTAAACAGGGGACAATCAGTGGCTACACCTTC
V: TRBV6-5
J: TRBJ1-2
size: -
D: TRBD1

CDR3: CASHRGGAVTEAFF
DNA: TGTGCCAGCCACCGAGGGGGCGCGGTCACTGAAGCTTTCTTT
V: TRBV28
J: TRBJ1-1
size: -
D: TRBD1

CDR3: CASSERAQYEQYF
DNA: TGTGCCAGCAGTGAGCGGGCCCAGTACGAGCAGTACTTC
V: TRBV27
J: TRBJ2-7
size: -
D: -

CDR3: CASSSGGANTDTQYF
DNA: TGTGCCAGCAGCTCAGGGGGCGCGAACACAGATACGCAGTATTTT
V: TRBV11-2
J: TRBJ2-3
size: -
D: TRBD1

CDR3: CASSLVRGDNEQFF
DNA: TGTGCCAGCAGCTTAGTACGAGGTGACAATGAGCAGTTCTTC
V: TRBV11-2
J: TRBJ2-1
size: -
D: -

CDR3: CASSPSGTGSNYGYTF
DNA: TGTGCCAGCAGCCCATCCGGGACAGGGTCTAACTATGGCTACACCTTC
V: TRBV5-4
J: TRBJ1-2
size: -
D: TRBD1

CDR3: CASSLRNNEQFF
DNA: TGCGCCAGCAGCTTACGCAACAATGAGCAGTTCTTC
V: TRBV5-1
J: TRBJ2-1
size: -
D: -

CDR3: CASSQEVAVRGLYYEQYF
DNA: TGCGCCAGCAGCCAAGAAGTCGCGGTGCGGGGCCTTTACTACGAGCAGTACTTC
V: TRBV4-3
J: TRBJ2-7
size: -
D: -

CDR3: CASVAGIAKNIQYF
DNA: TGTGCCAGCGTGGCAGGGATAGCCAAAAACATTCAGTACTTC
V: TRBV28
J: TRBJ2-4
size: -
D: -

CDR3: CATGLANSYEQYF
DNA: TGTGCCACGGGACTAGCGAACTCCTACGAGCAGTACTTC
V: TRBV28
J: TRBJ2-7
size: -
D: TRBD2

CDR3: CASSQGRVRGDEQFF
DNA: TGTGCCAGCAGCCAAGGGAGGGTCCGCGGCGATGAGCAGTTCTTC
V: TRBV11-2
J: TRBJ2-1
size: once
D: TRBD2

CDR3: CASSLGGGGNEQFF
DNA: TGTGCCAGCAGCCTTGGGGGAGGTGGTAATGAGCAGTTCTTC
V: TRBV6-1
J: TRBJ2-1
size: -
D: -

CDR3: CASSQGFYGTEAFF
DNA: TGCGCCAGCAGCCAGGGTTTTTACGGCACTGAAGCTTTCTTT
V: TRBV5-1
J: TRBJ1-1
size: -
D: -

CDR3: CASSTPGQGSYNEQFF
DNA: TGTGCCAGTAGTACTCCGGGACAGGGATCCTACAATGAGCAGTTCTTC
V: TRBV19
J: TRBJ2-1
size: -
D: TRBD1

CDR3: CASSEQPGDYGYTF
DNA: TGTGCCAGCAGTGAGCAACCTGGGGACTATGGCTACACCTTC
V: TRBV6-1
J: TRBJ1-2
size: -
D: -